The 20 T cell receptor beta chains reported below all come from one sample, sequenced in a study of blood T cell repertoires in COVID-19. Profiled with immunoSEQ multiplex PCR; TCRdb holds only in-frame clones, not every one. The data show some 200,000 clones, with roughly four fifths seen just once and roughly 10% held by the top ten. The sample was PBMCs or T cells enriched from blood (not recorded which). These receptors were collected from a middle-aged man who had recovered from COVID-19.

The V and J genes are TRBV4-3 and TRBJ1-6, with unresolved D. Trimming stripped 1 base from V and 6 bases from J, with 19 bases between. Germline V gene sequence: CDR1 LGHNA, CDR2 YSLEER. The CDR3 is 18 residues long. The chain's CDR3 is CASSQGPLARDSNSPLHF. In DNA, the CDR3 is TGCGCCAGCAGCCAAGGGCCGTTGGCCCGTGATTCTAATTCACCCCTCCACTTT.

This chain uses TRBV27 with TRBJ2-3; 11 positions match TRBD2. J lost 3 bases, V lost 6 bases, and 2 bases had no gene match. Germline V gene data show CDR1 as MNHEY and CDR2 as SMNVEV (reference sequence). The CDR3 runs to 14 residues. DNA for the CDR3: TGTGCCAGCAGAATAGCGGGAGGGACAGATACGCAGTATTTT. As protein: CASRIAGGTDTQYF.

The chain is built from TRBV7-9 and TRBJ2-5; TRBD1 aligns across 10 bases. In germline, CDR1 is SEHNR, CDR2 FQNEAQ (reference sequence). Trimming took 8 bases from V and 1 from J; bases not matched to a gene: 7. CDR3 length equals 15 residues. The CDR3, as DNA: TGTGCCAGCGGGCGGGACAGGGGAGTCCAAGAGACCCAGTACTTC. Translating it yields CASGRDRGVQETQYF.

The V gene is TRBV15, the J gene TRBJ1-5; no clear D gene. This CDR3 comprises 13 residues. Germline CDR1 and CDR2: LNHNV and YYDKDF (reference sequence). With 0 bases removed from V and 5 bases from J, the gap between germline ends came to 5 bases. The CDR3 region is CATSRDQYQPQHF. In DNA form, the CDR3 reads TGTGCCACCAGCAGAGATCAGTATCAGCCCCAGCATTTT.

V gene TRBV24-1 combines with J gene TRBJ2-3; D uncertain. V was shortened by 1 base and J by 2 bases, with 12 bases between the two germline ends. The CDR3 consists of 16 residues. Germline V gene sequence: CDR1 KGHDR, CDR2 SFDVKD. CDR3 in DNA: TGTGCCACCAGTGATTTAGGCGGAACCAACACAGATACGCAGTATTTT. This codes for CATSDLGGTNTDTQYF.

This chain uses TRBV5-6 with TRBJ2-1, with no clear D. The germline V gene has CDR1 SGHDT and CDR2 YYEEEE. V was clipped by 3 bases and J by 7 bases, with 14 bases between them. The CDR3 consists of 14 residues. The CDR3: CASSSDAARNEQFF. CDR3 DNA sequence: TGTGCCAGCAGCTCCGATGCAGCGCGTAATGAGCAGTTCTTC. Filled out from reference TRBV5-6 and TRBJ2-1, the complete variable domain reads DAGVTQSPTHLIKTRGQQVTLRCSPKSGHDTVSWYQQALGQGPQFIFQYYEEEERQRGNFPDRFSGHQFPNYSSELNVNALLLGDSALYLCASSSDAARNEQFFGPGTRLTVL.

J is TRBJ2-2 and V is TRBV19; D perhaps matches TRBD2 (5 bases). Looked up from germline, CDR1 is LNHDA and CDR2 is SQIVND (reference sequence). V was cut by 2 bases and J by 2 bases, with 12 bases left in between. The CDR3 covers 16 residues. The CDR3 nucleotides are TGTGCCAGTAGTATATTAGGAGGCCCCAACACCGGGGAGCTGTTTTTT. The encoded protein is CASSILGGPNTGELFF.

The table lists this clone with a count of one. This chain links TRBV10-3 with TRBJ2-7; D is unresolved. This CDR3 contains 11 residues. Germline CDR1 is ENHRY and CDR2 is SYGVKD. Deletions cut 2 bases from V and 3 bases from J, with 2 bases between. Here the CDR3 reads CAISERYEQYF. The DNA of the CDR3 is TGTGCCATCAGTGAGCGCTACGAGCAGTACTTC.

The chain recombines TRBV25-1 with TRBJ1-1; D unresolved. The CDR3 contains 12 residues. Trimming removed 10 bases from V and 0 bases from J, with 9 bases in between. The germline CDR1 and CDR2 sequences are MGHDK and SYGVNS. CDR3: CATDGVNTEAFF. CDR3 DNA: TGTGCCACGGACGGGGTGAACACTGAAGCTTTCTTT.

J is TRBJ2-3 and V is TRBV5-1, with 9 bases aligning to TRBD1. Germline V gives CDR1 SGHRS, CDR2 YFSETQ. Trimming took 8 bases from V and 4 from J; bases not matched to a gene: 11. There are 15 residues in the CDR3. The DNA of the CDR3 is TGCGCCAGTCAACAGGGGGCAACAGGACCAGATACGCAGTATTTT. Its translation: CASQQGATGPDTQYF.

As DNA, the CDR3 is TGTGCCAGCAGCGTAGAAGGGACAGGGAGGATTGGTGGCTACACCTTC. This encodes CASSVEGTGRIGGYTF. This chain uses TRBV9 with TRBJ1-2, with TRBD1 matching 9 bases. This CDR3 contains 16 residues. V trimming: 0 bases; J trimming: 7 bases; junction bases outside the gene matches: 10. CDR1 and CDR2 from the germline V gene are SGDLS and YYNGEE.

This chain joins TRBV21-1 and TRBJ1-5; the table's TRBD1 call for D was not verified on the DNA. TRBV21-1 is classified as a pseudogene. This CDR3 contains 20 residues. Here the CDR3 DNA reads TGTGCCAGCAGCAAAACCTTTTCAGATTACCCTCCCTCAAGCAATCAGCCCCAGCATTTT. This sequence encodes CASSKTFSDYPPSSNQPQHF.

The chain uses TRBV5-1 and TRBJ1-2; perhaps TRBD1 as D (6 bases). The CDR3 has 15 amino acids. The germline gives CDR1 SGHRS, CDR2 YFSETQ. V lost 0 bases to trimming and J lost 4 bases, with 13 bases between them. CDR3 sequence (DNA): TGCGCCAGCAGCTTGGCCCCGACAGGCGCCTATGGCTACACCTTC. Protein: CASSLAPTGAYGYTF.

This rearrangement joins TRBV27 to TRBJ1-2, with TRBD1 matching over 7 bases. Germline V gene sequence: CDR1 MNHEY, CDR2 SMNVEV (reference sequence). This CDR3 is 13 amino acids long. The trim removed 2 bases at V and 6 bases at J, leaving 3 bases unmatched. The DNA for the CDR3 is TGTGCCAGCAGTTTAAGCAGGGGGGATGGCTACACCTTC. Its protein is CASSLSRGDGYTF.

This clone was seen a few times. The chain has TRBV13 and TRBJ2-1, with D tentatively TRBD2 (6 bases). Germline V CDR1 and CDR2: PRHDT, FYEKMQ (reference sequence). The V end lost 4 bases, the J end lost 10 bases, and 32 bases lay between the germline ends. The CDR3 is 19 residues long. The CDR3 spells CASSYRSASAILGGDEQFF. The CDR3 DNA reads TGTGCCAGCAGCTATCGATCGGCTAGCGCCATCCTCGGAGGGGACGAGCAGTTCTTC.

This chain links TRBV7-2 with TRBJ2-3; 13 bases are a match to TRBD2. There are 16 residues in the CDR3. The V and J ends lost 5 bases and 3 bases, in that order; junction bases with no gene match: 5. Germline V gives CDR1 SGHTA, CDR2 FQGNSA. The CDR3 coding sequence is TGTGCCAGCAGCGAAGGGACTAGCGGGGCGACAGATACGCAGTATTTT. The encoded protein is CASSEGTSGATDTQYF.

The genes are TRBV7-3 and TRBJ2-6; 7 bases map to TRBD1. The trim removed 5 bases at V and 0 bases at J, leaving 7 bases unmatched. Germline CDR1 is SGHTA and CDR2 is FQGTGA. The CDR3 consists of 17 residues. The CDR3 region is CASSPPGQSSGANVLTF. The CDR3 DNA is TGTGCCAGCAGCCCACCGGGACAGAGCTCTGGGGCCAACGTCCTGACTTTC.

The chain links TRBV7-2 to TRBJ2-1; 8 nucleotides align to TRBD2. The CDR3 sequence is 15 residues long. Trimming removed 5 bases from V and 6 bases from J; junction bases left unmatched: 9. CDR1 and CDR2 from the germline V gene are SGHTA and FQGNSA. The CDR3 DNA follows: TGTGCCAGCAGCATATATAGCGGGGACGTCAATGAGCAGTTCTTC. Its protein is CASSIYSGDVNEQFF.

V usage is TRBV10-1 and J usage is TRBJ2-1, with TRBD2 matching 8 bases. The CDR3 loop spans 13 amino acids. V lost 8 bases, J lost 2 bases, and 2 bases stayed unmatched. CDR1 is WNHNN and CDR2 is SYGVQD in the germline V gene (reference sequence). In DNA, the CDR3 is TGCGCCAGCCAAGCGGGAGCCTACAATGAGCAGTTCTTC. It specifies CASQAGAYNEQFF.

The V call is TRBV6-2 or TRBV6-3, the J call TRBJ1-2; 7 bases agree with TRBD1. V dropped 7 bases and J dropped 3; count of bases not matched to a gene: 8. The CDR3 loop spans 14 amino acids. The germline CDR1 and CDR2 sequences are MNHEY and SVGEGT. The CDR3 bases are TGTGCCAGCAACCCGGGACAGACCTACTATGGCTACACCTTC. It yields the protein CASNPGQTYYGYTF.